This T cell receptor beta chain was profiled in a study of T cells in Graves' hyperthyroidism and ophthalmopathy. Losses at the gene ends were 6 bases for V and 0 bases for J; bases not matched to a gene: 11. The CDR3 runs to 16 residues. From germline, CDR1 is DFQATT and CDR2 SNEGSKA (reference sequence). General study points: Prediction of ophthalmopathy progression came a median approximately 6 months pre-onset. A model built on 13 V-J features separated ophthalmopathy from stable hyperthyroidism.

As to this clonotype: Its antigen is undetermined.

Uncontrolled infection, other autoimmune disease, pregnancy or lactation led to exclusion. For the diagnoses, clinical symptoms, serum thyroxine and TRAb, thyroid ultrasound and orbital computed tomography were used. The investigators amplified TCR beta CDR3 regions from RNA transcripts. First-round RT-PCR of the TCR CDR3 relied on the HTBI primer set. Each CDR3 protein gets one entry after TCRdb re-called the multiplex PCR reads with MiXCR. This table holds about 740,000 distinct CDR3 sequences, about 15% found once. The sample comprised blood. The chain combines TRBV20-1 with TRBJ1-5; TRBD1 aligns across 7 bases. The receptor was derived from a woman aged 18-35 years with Graves' hyperthyroidism. DNA for the CDR3: TGCAGTGCAACCCTTGCTGGGACAGCTAGCAATCAGCCCCAGCATTTT. Translated: CSATLAGTASNQPQHF.